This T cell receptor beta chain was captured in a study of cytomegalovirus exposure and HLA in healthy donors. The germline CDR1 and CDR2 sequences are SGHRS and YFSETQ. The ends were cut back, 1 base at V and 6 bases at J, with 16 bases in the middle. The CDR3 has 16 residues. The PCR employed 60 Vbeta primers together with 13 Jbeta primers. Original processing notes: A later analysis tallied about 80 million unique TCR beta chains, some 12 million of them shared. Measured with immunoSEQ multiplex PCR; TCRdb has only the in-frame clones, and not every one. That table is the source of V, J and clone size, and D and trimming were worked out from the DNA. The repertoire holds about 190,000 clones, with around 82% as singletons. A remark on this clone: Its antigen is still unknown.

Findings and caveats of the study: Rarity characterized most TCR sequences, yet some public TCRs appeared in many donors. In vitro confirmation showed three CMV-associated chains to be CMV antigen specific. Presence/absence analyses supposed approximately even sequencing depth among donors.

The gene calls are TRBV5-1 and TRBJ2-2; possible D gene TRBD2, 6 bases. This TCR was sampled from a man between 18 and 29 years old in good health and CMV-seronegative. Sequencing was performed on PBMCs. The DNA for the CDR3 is TGCGCCAGCAGCTTGTTACGGGGGATCGATCCCGGGGAGCTGTTTTTT. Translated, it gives CASSLLRGIDPGELFF.